Sequencing of this T cell receptor beta chain was carried out in a study of sequential checkpoint blockade in melanoma (dated by TCRdb to the late 2010s). As for the study more broadly: In a 1:1 randomization, patients received either first-line nivolumab then ipilimumab (arm A) or ipilimumab then nivolumab (arm B). Maintenance nivolumab was given following each of the two trial sequences.

Deletion took 5 bases off V and 5 bases off J, with a span of 13 bases between the germline ends. Including the terminal cysteine and phenylalanine, the CDR3 comprises 14 residues. Left in the record is the CDR3 DNA by itself, 42 bases read in frame from the first base. Per the germline V gene (reference sequence), MNHEY is the CDR1 and SMNVEV is the CDR2. Read against the paper, the sample's treatment or condition label means: randomized to nivolumab then ipilimumab (arm A) or the reverse (arm B). None of the patients in the trial had previously been given DNA-damaging chemotherapy. Live CD3+CD8+ cells negative for CD19 and CD56 were sorted from thawed PBMCs on a FACS Aria II flow cytometer. The samples were obtained from melanoma patients enrolled in CheckMate 064, an open-label, randomized phase II trial testing sequential checkpoint blockade. Peripheral blood mononuclear cells were collected by leukapheresis, purified using Ficoll-Paque, and frozen in human serum containing about 9.8% DMSO. Purity of sorted blood CD3+CD8+ cells was verified at >95% immediately after sorting, followed by DNA extraction.

As for this clone: It lacks a known antigen. No qualities accompany the bases; no much larger clone lies one base away.

TCRbeta CDR3 regions were immunosequenced from genomic DNA with the immunoSEQ Assay. Before high-throughput sequencing, genomic DNA was amplified using bias-controlled multiplex PCR. The source study handled its data this way. To quantify the absolute abundance of each unique TCRbeta CDR3 region, the sequences were collapsed and filtered. Clonality, defined as 1 minus Pielou's evenness, was calculated using only productive rearrangements. A previously published method was used to identify clones with significantly greater frequencies in on-treatment samples than in baseline samples. TCRdb provides this immuneACCESS table in a form limited to in-frame rearrangements. Some clones are lacking; in checked studies, under half of them reflect an unresolved V gene, and why the rest are absent is not known. The D gene and trimming were derived from the DNA, and the V and J assignments and clone size from that table. The sample includes approximately 22,000 clones, with around 70% observed a single time. The ten most abundant clones make up 15% to 20% of the sample.

On the study overall, not on this receptor specifically: The model for predicting response that combines TCR metrics with mutation burden needs to be validated in larger, independent patient cohorts.

The TCR was taken from a human donor with melanoma. The sample here was CD8+ T cells sorted from blood (inferred from file names), taken from a patient given nivolumab and ipilimumab in sequence. The rearrangement combines TRBV27 with TRBJ2-1; the D gene assignment is ambiguous. The bases are TGTGCCAGCAGTCACAGATTAAACAACAATGAGCAGTTCTTC. Its translation reads: CASSHRLNNNEQFF.